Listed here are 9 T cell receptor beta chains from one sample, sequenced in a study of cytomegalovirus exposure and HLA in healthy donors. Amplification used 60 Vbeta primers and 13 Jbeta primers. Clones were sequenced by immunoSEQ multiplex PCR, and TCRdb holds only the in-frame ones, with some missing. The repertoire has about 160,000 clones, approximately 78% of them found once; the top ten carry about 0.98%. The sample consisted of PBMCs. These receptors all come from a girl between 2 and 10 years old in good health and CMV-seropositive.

The CDR3 is CASSLRGTGVYGYTF. Here the CDR3 DNA reads TGTGCCAGCAGTTTACGGGGGACAGGGGTCTATGGCTACACCTTC. The rearrangement uses TRBV27 and TRBJ1-2; 10 bases align to TRBD1. Germline lookup yields CDR1 MNHEY and CDR2 SMNVEV (reference sequence). The ends lost 2 bases at V and 4 bases at J; junction bases unmatched: 4. This CDR3 is built from 15 residues.

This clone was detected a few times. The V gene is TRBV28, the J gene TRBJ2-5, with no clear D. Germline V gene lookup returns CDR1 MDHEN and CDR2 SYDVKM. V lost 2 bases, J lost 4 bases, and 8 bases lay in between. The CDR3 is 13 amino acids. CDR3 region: CASSLNLRETQYF. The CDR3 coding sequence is TGTGCCAGCAGTTTAAACCTAAGAGAGACCCAGTACTTC.

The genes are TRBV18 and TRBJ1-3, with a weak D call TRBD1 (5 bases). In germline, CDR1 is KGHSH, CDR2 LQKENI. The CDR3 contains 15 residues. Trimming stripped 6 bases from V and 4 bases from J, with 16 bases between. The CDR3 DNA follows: TGTGCCAGCTCCCTCAAGGAGGGGAACGGAAACACCATATATTTT. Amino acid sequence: CASSLKEGNGNTIYF.

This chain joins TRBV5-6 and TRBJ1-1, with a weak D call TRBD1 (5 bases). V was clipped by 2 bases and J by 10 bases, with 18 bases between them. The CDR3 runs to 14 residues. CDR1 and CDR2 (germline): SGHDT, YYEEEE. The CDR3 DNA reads TGTGCCAGCAGCTTAGATCCGGGAGGGGTACTAGCTTTCTTT. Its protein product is CASSLDPGGVLAFF.

The CDR3 region has the DNA TGTGCCAGCTCACCAAGGACTAATGAGCAGTTCTTC. Its translation: CASSPRTNEQFF. The chain is built from TRBV18 and TRBJ2-1, with D tentatively TRBD2 (5 bases). This CDR3 has 12 amino acids. The germline V and J ends were trimmed by 2 bases and 7 bases, with 6 bases remaining between them. Per germline, CDR1 KGHSH and CDR2 LQKENI.

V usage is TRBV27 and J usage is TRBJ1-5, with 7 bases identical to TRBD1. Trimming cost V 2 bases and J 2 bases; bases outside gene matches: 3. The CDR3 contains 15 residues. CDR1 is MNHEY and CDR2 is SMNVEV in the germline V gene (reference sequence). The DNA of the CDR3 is TGTGCCAGCAGTTTAACAGGGGTGGGCAATCAGCCCCAGCATTTT. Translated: CASSLTGVGNQPQHF.

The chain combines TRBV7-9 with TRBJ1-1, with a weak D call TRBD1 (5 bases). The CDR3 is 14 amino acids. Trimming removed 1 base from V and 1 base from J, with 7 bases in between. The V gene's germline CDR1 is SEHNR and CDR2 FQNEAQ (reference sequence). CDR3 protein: CASSLDRKNTEAFF. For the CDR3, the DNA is TGTGCCAGCAGCTTAGACAGGAAGAACACTGAAGCTTTCTTT.

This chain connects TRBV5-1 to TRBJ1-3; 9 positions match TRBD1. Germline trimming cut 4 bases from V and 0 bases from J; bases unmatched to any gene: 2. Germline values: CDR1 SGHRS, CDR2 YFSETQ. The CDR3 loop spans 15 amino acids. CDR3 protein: CASSGQGFSGNTIYF. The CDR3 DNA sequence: TGCGCCAGCAGCGGACAGGGGTTCTCTGGAAACACCATATATTTT.

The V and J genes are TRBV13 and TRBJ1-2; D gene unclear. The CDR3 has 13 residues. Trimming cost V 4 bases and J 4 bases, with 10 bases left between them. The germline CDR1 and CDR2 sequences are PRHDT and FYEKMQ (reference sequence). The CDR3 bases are TGTGCCAGCAGCTCCCAACTGTCCTATGGCTACACCTTC. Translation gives CASSSQLSYGYTF. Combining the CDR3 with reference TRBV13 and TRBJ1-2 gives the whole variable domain AAGVIQSPRHLIKEKRETATLKCYPIPRHDTVYWYQQGPGQDPQFLISFYEKMQSDKGSIPDRFSAQQFSDYHSELNMSSLELGDSALYFCASSSQLSYGYTFGSGTRLTVV.